The next 6 T cell receptor beta chains were all read from a single sample in a study of CD8 T cells in Susac syndrome. RNA totalling roughly 0.5 to 1 ug underwent reverse transcription with random hexamers. In TCRdb, the immunoSEQ multiplex PCR reads were re-called with MiXCR into one record per CDR3 protein. Of about 150,000 distinct CDR3 sequences listed, about 95% are singletons. The source material was CD8+ T cells from PBMCs. All receptors come from a human donor with multiple sclerosis.

V is TRBV9 and J is TRBJ1-2; 10 bases line up with TRBD1. The germline gives CDR1 SGDLS, CDR2 YYNGEE. V lost 3 bases, J lost 3 bases, and 2 bases stayed unmatched. The CDR3 is 14 amino acids. The CDR3 spells CASSADRGYYGYTF. CDR3 DNA: TGTGCCAGCAGCGCGGACAGGGGGTACTATGGCTACACCTTC.

Relative to its sample, this clonotype is medium-sized (0.01 to 0.1%). The rearrangement links TRBV2 to TRBJ2-5; D ambiguous. Germline V gene data show CDR1 as SNHLY and CDR2 as FYNNEI. The V end was cut by 11 bases, the J end by 2 bases, with 15 bases between. The CDR3 is made up of 13 amino acids. CDR3 in DNA: TGTGCCGCACAGCTGGTGGAGCAAGAGACCCAGTACTTC. This gives the protein CAAQLVEQETQYF.

The J gene is TRBJ1-4, the V gene TRBV13; D unclear. This CDR3 is built from 13 residues. V lost 6 bases to trimming and J lost 7 bases, with 12 bases between them. Germline V lookup: CDR1 PRHDT, CDR2 FYEKMQ (reference sequence). The CDR3 here is CASSLTRGEKLFF. The CDR3 bases are TGTGCCAGCAGTTTGACGCGGGGTGAAAAACTGTTTTTT.

The chain joins TRBV20-1 to TRBJ1-5; 11 bases agree with TRBD1. Germline CDR1 and CDR2: DFQATT and SNEGSKA (reference sequence). V gave up 3 bases and J gave up 5 bases; unmatched junction bases: 0. The CDR3 is made up of 13 amino acids. The CDR3 coding sequence is TGCAGTGCTAGGGGACAGGGGGATCAGCCCCAGCATTTT. Encoded protein: CSARGQGDQPQHF.

The sample holds one count of this clonotype. The gene calls are TRBV27 and TRBJ2-3; 11 nucleotides line up with TRBD1. This CDR3 contains 14 residues. Germline trimming cut 5 bases from V and 7 bases from J; bases unmatched to any gene: 5. Germline CDR1 and CDR2: MNHEY and SMNVEV (reference sequence). CDR3 DNA sequence: TGTGCCAGCAGTGGACAGGGGGCGCGGAATACGCAGTATTTT. Translating gives CASSGQGARNTQYF.

The chain recombines TRBV7-9 with TRBJ2-7, with TRBD1 identical over 9 bases. V trimming: 4 bases; J trimming: 6 bases; junction bases outside the gene matches: 7. This CDR3 comprises 14 residues. Looked up from germline, CDR1 is SEHNR and CDR2 is FQNEAQ (reference sequence). This CDR3 reads CASSSGTGRREQYF. The CDR3 DNA follows: TGTGCCAGCAGCTCGGGGACAGGGAGGCGCGAGCAGTACTTC.